This TCR beta chain was found in a study of T cell responses to AZD1222 COVID-19 vaccine. Study-level results: Sampling that yielded the repertoires occurred only after the peak T cell response. Following two doses of AZD1222, Spike-specific TCR breadth and depth rose. Variant regions that are unmutated are reportedly the target of nearly half of spike-specific TCRs.

Trimming pared 6 bases from V and 3 bases from J, leaving 20 bases between. The CDR3 runs to 16 residues. From germline, CDR1 is SGHAT and CDR2 FQNNGV. Only one count was recorded for this clone. The antigen is not known. Only in-frame clones appear in the TCRdb table, and some are missing; sequencing was by immunoSEQ multiplex PCR. The profile shows 130,000 to 150,000 clones, over 75% of them singletons. The sequenced sample was peripheral blood, obtained on day 0 of AZD1222 vaccination. The source of this sequence is an adult in good health. The chain has TRBV11-2 and TRBJ1-1, with a weak D call TRBD1 (5 bases). The CDR3 loop reads CASSLGPGVGHTEAFF. The CDR3 coding sequence is TGTGCCAGCAGTTTGGGGCCGGGGGTCGGTCACACTGAAGCTTTCTTT.